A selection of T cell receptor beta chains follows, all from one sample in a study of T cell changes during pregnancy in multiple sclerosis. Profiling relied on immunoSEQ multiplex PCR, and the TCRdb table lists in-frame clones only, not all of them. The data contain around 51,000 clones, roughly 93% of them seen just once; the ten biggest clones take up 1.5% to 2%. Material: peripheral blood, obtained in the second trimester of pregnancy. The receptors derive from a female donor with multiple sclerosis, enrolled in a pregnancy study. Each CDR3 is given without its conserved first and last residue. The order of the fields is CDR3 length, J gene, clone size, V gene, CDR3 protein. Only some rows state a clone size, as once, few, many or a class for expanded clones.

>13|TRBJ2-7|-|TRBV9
ASSVSGGLIYEQY
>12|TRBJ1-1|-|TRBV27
ASSPTVPNTEAF
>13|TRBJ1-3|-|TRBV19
ASSMIFSSGNTIY
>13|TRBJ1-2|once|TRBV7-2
ASSLDGGSYYGYT
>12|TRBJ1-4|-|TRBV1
TSSQLRGDEKLF
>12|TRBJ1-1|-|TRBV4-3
ASSQETGGLMAF
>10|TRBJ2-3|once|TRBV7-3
ASSPGQDTQY
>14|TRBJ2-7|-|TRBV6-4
ASSDRRLAGCYEQY
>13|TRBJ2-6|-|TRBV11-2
ASALRGSGANVLT
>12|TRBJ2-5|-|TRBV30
AWSDYVGGGTQY
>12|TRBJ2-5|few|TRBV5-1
ASSPGQGRETQY
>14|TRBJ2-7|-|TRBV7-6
ASSTRDRGGIYEQY
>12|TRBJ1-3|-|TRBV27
ASRLTGAGNTIY
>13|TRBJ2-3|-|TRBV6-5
ASGTSGIPGDTQY
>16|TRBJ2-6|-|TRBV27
ASSLSVFGSSGANVLT
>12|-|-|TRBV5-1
ASSLAGASYEQY
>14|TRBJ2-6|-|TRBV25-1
ASTGTGNSGANVLT
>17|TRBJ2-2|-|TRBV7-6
ASSFDRQRAVSNTGELF
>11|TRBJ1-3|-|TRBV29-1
SAGLSAGNTIY
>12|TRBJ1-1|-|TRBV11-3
ASSFGGKNTEAF
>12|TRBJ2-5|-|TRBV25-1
ASGQGQGGVTQY
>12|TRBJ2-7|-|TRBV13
ASSPGSRGYEQY
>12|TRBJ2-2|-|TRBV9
ASSDGELTGELF
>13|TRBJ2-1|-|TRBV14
ASSLLTGGFDEQF
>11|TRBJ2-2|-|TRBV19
ASSVRNTGELF
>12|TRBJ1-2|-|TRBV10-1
ANAADRVAGGYT
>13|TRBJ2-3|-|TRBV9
ASSVASGSTDTQY
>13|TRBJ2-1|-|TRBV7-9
ASSLIAGGYNEQF
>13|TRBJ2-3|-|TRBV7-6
ASSATSGSGDTQY
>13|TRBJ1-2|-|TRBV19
ASSIIGTGGDGYT
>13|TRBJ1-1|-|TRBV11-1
ASSFDRGRDTEAF
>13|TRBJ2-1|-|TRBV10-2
ASSEGLNPYNEQF
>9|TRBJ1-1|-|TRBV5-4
ASSFRGEAF
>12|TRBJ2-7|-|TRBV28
ASSLDSTPRGQY
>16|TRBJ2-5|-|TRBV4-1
ASSQGGLAGGPDETQY
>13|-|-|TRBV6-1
ASSVIPGQNYEQY
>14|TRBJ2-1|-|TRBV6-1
ASSEGRTSGSNEQF
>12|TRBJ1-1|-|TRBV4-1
ASSQGGQGTEAF
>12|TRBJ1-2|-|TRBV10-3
AISESGQNYGYT
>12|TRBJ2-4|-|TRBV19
ASSYRVGANIQY
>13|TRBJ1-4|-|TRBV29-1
SVDSSGRRGEKLF
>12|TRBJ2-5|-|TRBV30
AWRRGNREETQY
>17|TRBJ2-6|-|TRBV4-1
ASSQDKGQGNSGANVLT
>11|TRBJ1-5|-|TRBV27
ASSVRLNQPQH
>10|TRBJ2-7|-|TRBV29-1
SVEQGVGEQY
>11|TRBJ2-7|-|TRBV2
ASSRDRGLEQY
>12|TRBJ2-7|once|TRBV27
ASSLSLDSYEQY
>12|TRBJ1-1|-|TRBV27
ASSSNRVVTEAF
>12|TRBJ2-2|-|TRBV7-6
ASSLDRGPGELF
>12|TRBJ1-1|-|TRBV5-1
ASSRPGVNTEAF
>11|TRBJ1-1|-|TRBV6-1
ASSEFGQGEAF
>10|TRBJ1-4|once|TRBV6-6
ASKRAREKLF
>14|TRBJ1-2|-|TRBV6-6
ASSSGQGSSNYGYT
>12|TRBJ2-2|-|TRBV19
ASSGLANTGELF
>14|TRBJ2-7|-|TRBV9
ASSVDGTGLSYEQY
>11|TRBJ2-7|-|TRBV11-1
ASSFQAGGPQY
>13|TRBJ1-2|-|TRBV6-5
ASSRDRISNYGYT
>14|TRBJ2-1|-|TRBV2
ASSVWLAGEYNEQF
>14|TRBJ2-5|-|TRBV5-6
ASSLGLAGKAETQY